The 12 T cell receptor beta chains in this list originate from one sample, sequenced in a study of blood T cell repertoires in COVID-19. TCRdb keeps only in-frame clones here, not all; method: immunoSEQ multiplex PCR. The repertoire holds tens of thousands of clones, with approximately 86% as singletons. Sequencing was carried out using peripheral blood. These TCRs come from a human donor in a cohort sampled during active COVID-19.

V and J are TRBV6-2 or TRBV6-3 and TRBJ1-5, with 7 bases lining up with TRBD1. Germline V gene lookup returns CDR1 MNHEY and CDR2 SVGEGT. CDR3 size: 16 residues. J was trimmed by 4 bases and V by 5 bases; bases with no gene match: 11. CDR3 sequence reads: CASSGGDRVVNQPQHF. For the CDR3, the DNA is TGTGCCAGCAGTGGGGGTGACAGGGTAGTTAATCAGCCCCAGCATTTT.

The genes are TRBV11-3 and TRBJ1-4; D unresolved. V was clipped by 3 bases and J by 7 bases, with 18 bases between them. The germline gives CDR1 SGHNT, CDR2 YENEEA. The CDR3 totals 16 residues. For the CDR3, the DNA is TGTGCCAGCAGCTTCCCGAAGGACGGGAAAAGTGAAAAACTGTTTTTT. As protein: CASSFPKDGKSEKLFF.

The V gene is TRBV5-6, the J gene TRBJ2-1; 8 bases agree with TRBD2. The CDR3 has 15 residues. The germline CDR1 and CDR2 sequences are SGHDT and YYEEEE. Trimming cost V 0 bases and J 2 bases; bases outside gene matches: 1. This chain's CDR3 is CASSLGGGPYNEQFF. In nucleotides, the CDR3 is TGTGCCAGCAGCTTGGGCGGGGGGCCCTACAATGAGCAGTTCTTC.

The chain uses TRBV11-2 and TRBJ2-3; D is possibly TRBD2 (5 bases). V lost 5 bases, J lost 2 bases, and 11 bases lay in between. Germline V CDR1 and CDR2: SGHAT, FQNNGV. The CDR3 has 14 amino acids. The CDR3 loop is CASSLARATDTQYF. CDR3 nucleotides: TGTGCCAGCAGCCTCGCGAGGGCCACAGATACGCAGTATTTT. The full variable domain, its missing parts supplied by reference TRBV11-2 and TRBJ2-3, is EAGVAQSPRYKIIEKRQSVAFWCNPISGHATLYWYQQILGQGPKLLIQFQNNGVVDDSQLPKDRFSAERLKGVDSTLKIQPAKLEDSAVYLCASSLARATDTQYFGPGTRLTVL.

The rearrangement joins TRBV15 to TRBJ2-1; 13 bases agree with TRBD2. The CDR3 runs to 19 residues. With 1 base clipped from V and 0 bases from J, the junction kept 6 bases outside the gene matches. Germline assignment: CDR1 LNHNV and CDR2 YYDKDF (reference sequence). The CDR3 DNA reads as TGTGCCACCAGCAGAGGACTAGCGGGGGGCTCTAGCTCCTACAATGAGCAGTTCTTC. Its protein is CATSRGLAGGSSSYNEQFF.

V usage is TRBV30 and J usage is TRBJ2-7; possibly TRBD1 for D (5 bases). V lost 0 bases and J 3 bases, leaving 9 bases between the germline ends. The CDR3 sequence is 13 residues long. Germline V gene data show CDR1 as GTSNPN and CDR2 as SVGIG (reference sequence). The CDR3 coding sequence is TGTGCCTGGAGTGTGGGAACAGGCTACGAGCAGTACTTC. Its translation is CAWSVGTGYEQYF. The full variable domain, with the rest looked up from reference TRBV30 and TRBJ2-7, is SQTIHQWPATLVQPVGSPLSLECTVEGTSNPNLYWYRQAAGRGLQLLFYSVGIGQISSEVPQNLSASRPQDRQFILSSKKLLLSDSGFYLCAWSVGTGYEQYFGPGTRLTVT.

The genes are TRBV28 and TRBJ2-7; 8 positions agree with TRBD2. V was pared by 3 bases and J by 0 bases, with 7 bases of the junction left unmatched. CDR3 size: 16 residues. In germline, CDR1 is MDHEN, CDR2 SYDVKM. CDR3 DNA: TGTGCCAGCAGTTTCCCGTTAGCGGGGTCCTCCTACGAGCAGTACTTC. It specifies CASSFPLAGSSYEQYF.

The chain employs TRBV6-6 and TRBJ2-3; 15 bases fit TRBD2. Unmatched junction bases numbered 6, after V lost 5 bases and J lost 3 bases. The CDR3 is made up of 17 amino acids. From germline, CDR1 is MNHNY and CDR2 SVGAGI (reference sequence). The CDR3 here is CASSRGTSGGSTDTQYF. CDR3 nucleotide sequence: TGTGCCAGCAGTCGAGGGACTAGCGGGGGGTCAACAGATACGCAGTATTTT.

The rearrangement uses TRBV10-1 and TRBJ2-7, with D perhaps TRBD1 (6 bases). The V gene lost 6 bases and the J gene lost 2 bases, with 20 bases spanning the gap. The CDR3 is 16 residues long. Germline V gene data show CDR1 as WNHNN and CDR2 as SYGVQD (reference sequence). CDR3 coding DNA: TGCGCCAGCAGCGCCCTCAGGCAGGGGAAACCCTACGAGCAGTACTTC. It yields the protein CASSALRQGKPYEQYF.

The chain carries TRBV28 and TRBJ2-1, with TRBD2 identical over 8 bases. With V trimmed by 4 bases and J by 4 bases, 6 bases remained unmatched. This CDR3 region has 15 residues. CDR1 MDHEN and CDR2 SYDVKM come from the germline V gene. In DNA, the CDR3 is TGTGCCAGCAGTTCCCCAGCGGGAGTTTACAATGAGCAGTTCTTC. This gives the protein CASSSPAGVYNEQFF.

The V call is TRBV19, the J call TRBJ2-7; 13 nucleotides match TRBD2. Germline V gene lookup returns CDR1 LNHDA and CDR2 SQIVND (reference sequence). Losses at the gene ends were 9 bases for V and 3 bases for J; bases not matched to a gene: 2. CDR3 length: 13 amino acids. This CDR3 reads CASRLAGGYEQYF. DNA of the CDR3: TGTGCCAGCAGACTAGCGGGAGGCTACGAGCAGTACTTC.

This rearrangement joins TRBV4-3 to TRBJ2-1, with D uncertain. V gave up 1 base and J gave up 0 bases, with 13 bases separating them. Germline CDR1 is LGHNA and CDR2 is YSLEER. This CDR3 spans 17 amino acids. DNA of the CDR3: TGCGCCAGCAGCCAAGCCGCCAGAATAAGCTCCTACAATGAGCAGTTCTTC. It encodes CASSQAARISSYNEQFF.